Presented here are 13 T cell receptor beta chains from one specimen sequenced in a study of shared clonotypes between healthy human individuals. Profiling relied on immunoSEQ multiplex PCR, and the TCRdb table lists in-frame clones only, not all of them. The profile covers over a million clones, with around four fifths appearing a single time and 1.4% to 1.5% taken by the ten largest. Sequencing input: memory CD4+ T cells sorted from blood. Subset denoted: CD45RA-negative fraction. The receptor set was obtained from a man between 18 and 29 years old in good health.

This clone was recorded a few times. This same CDR3 is encoded by further DNA sequences in the sample. The V call is TRBV18, the J call TRBJ2-7, with D possibly called TRBD1 or TRBD2 (6 bases each). Trimming stripped 5 bases from V and 2 bases from J, with 10 bases between. This CDR3 is built from 13 residues. Germline V CDR1 and CDR2: KGHSH, LQKENI. CDR3 sequence (DNA): TGTGCCAGCTCATCGGGGGCTCCCTACGAGCAGTACTTC. This encodes CASSSGAPYEQYF.

This clone was observed once. The CDR3 nucleotides are TGTGCCAGCAGCGTGACTCAAAACTACGAGCAGTACTTC. Translating it yields CASSVTQNYEQYF. The chain recombines TRBV7-8 with TRBJ2-7; D is ambiguous. This CDR3 contains 13 residues. CDR1 is SGHVS and CDR2 is FQNEAQ in the germline V gene. The V gene lost 5 bases and the J gene lost 3 bases, with 11 bases spanning the gap.

To note about this clone: One end of the junction is discordant with germline, which a read error may explain. The chain combines TRBV5-1 with TRBJ2-7; D ambiguous. From germline, CDR1 is SGHRS and CDR2 YFSETQ. CDR3 size: 12 residues. CDR3: CTSSLAGYEQYF. CDR3 sequence (DNA): TGCACCAGCAGCTTGGCCGGATACGAGCAGTACTTC.

The chain joins TRBV7-9 to TRBJ2-3; tentative D call: TRBD1 (5 bases). V lost 5 bases and J lost 1, with 16 bases in between. The CDR3 runs to 16 residues. Per the germline V gene, CDR1 is SEHNR and CDR2 is FQNEAQ (reference sequence). The CDR3 bases are TGTGCCAGCAGCCCCCAGGGTGGGGTGGGCACAGATACGCAGTATTTT. It yields the protein CASSPQGGVGTDTQYF.

This rearrangement joins TRBV30 to TRBJ1-3, with TRBD1 matching over 7 bases. The CDR3 consists of 15 residues. J was trimmed by 3 bases and V by 0 bases; bases with no gene match: 5. The V gene's germline CDR1 is GTSNPN and CDR2 SVGIG (reference sequence). This CDR3 reads CAWSVGGRLGNTIYF. For the CDR3, the DNA is TGTGCCTGGAGTGTAGGGGGCCGGCTTGGAAACACCATATATTTT. The entire variable domain, with the rest obtained from reference TRBV30 and TRBJ1-3, is as follows: SQTIHQWPATLVQPVGSPLSLECTVEGTSNPNLYWYRQAAGRGLQLLFYSVGIGQISSEVPQNLSASRPQDRQFILSSKKLLLSDSGFYLCAWSVGGRLGNTIYFGEGSWLTVV.

In regard to this clone: This sample also contains other DNA sequences that code for the same CDR3. The genes are TRBV6-5 and TRBJ2-7, with a weak D call TRBD1 (6 bases). Looked up from germline, CDR1 is MNHEY and CDR2 is SVGAGI. The CDR3 consists of 14 residues. V was cut by 0 bases and J by 4 bases, with 10 bases left in between. CDR3 protein: CASSYSGQPYEQYF. The CDR3 DNA follows: TGTGCCAGCAGTTACTCCGGACAGCCATACGAGCAGTACTTC.

The chain is built from TRBV5-6 and TRBJ1-2; 8 bases are a match to TRBD1. Germline CDR1 reads SGHDT; CDR2 reads YYEEEE. The V gene end was trimmed by 2 bases and the J gene end by 7 bases; junction bases not matched to a gene: 7. CDR3 length equals 14 residues. CDR3 protein: CASSLTGGAGGYTF. CDR3 in DNA: TGTGCCAGCAGCTTAACAGGGGGAGCAGGTGGCTACACCTTC. Full variable domain (outside the CDR3, taken from reference TRBV5-6 and TRBJ1-2): DAGVTQSPTHLIKTRGQQVTLRCSPKSGHDTVSWYQQALGQGPQFIFQYYEEEERQRGNFPDRFSGHQFPNYSSELNVNALLLGDSALYLCASSLTGGAGGYTFGSGTRLTVV.

V and J are TRBV5-6 and TRBJ1-2; D is uncertain. The CDR3 is 14 amino acids. CDR1 is SGHDT, CDR2 YYEEEE, per germline. Trimming left V 0 bases short and J 3 bases short, with 9 bases between. CDR3 sequence: CASSLVGGDYGYTF. Written as DNA, the CDR3 is TGTGCCAGCAGCTTGGTCGGTGGTGACTATGGCTACACCTTC.

The V call is TRBV29-1, the J call TRBJ1-3; D ambiguous. The CDR3 totals 13 residues. The ends were cut back, 4 bases at V and 0 bases at J, with 7 bases in the middle. Germline CDR1 and CDR2: SQVTM and ANQGSEA. The CDR3 DNA reads TGCAGCGTTGTTCCGAACTCTGGAAACACCATATATTTT. Translated: CSVVPNSGNTIYF.

V is TRBV10-3 and J is TRBJ1-2; D gene ambiguous. This CDR3 contains 10 residues. Germline V lookup: CDR1 ENHRY, CDR2 SYGVKD. The germline V and J ends were trimmed by 11 bases and 4 bases, with 8 bases remaining between them. The CDR3 sequence is CASGSYGYTF. The CDR3 DNA reads TGTGCCTCCGGCAGCTATGGCTACACCTTC.

The chain employs TRBV19 and TRBJ1-2, with 7 nucleotides matching TRBD1. Germline lookup yields CDR1 LNHDA and CDR2 SQIVND (reference sequence). The CDR3 is 15 residues long. The V segment lost 5 bases and the J segment 4 bases; nucleotides outside the gene matches: 10. CDR3 region: CASSVPGQTIYGYTF. The CDR3 nucleotides read TGTGCCAGTAGTGTCCCGGGACAGACTATCTATGGCTACACCTTC.

The CDR3: CASSYRVRGTEAFF. The CDR3 DNA is TGTGCCAGCAGCTACAGGGTACGGGGCACTGAAGCTTTCTTT. The V and J genes are TRBV14 and TRBJ1-1, with TRBD1 as a possible D gene (6 bases). V was pared by 5 bases and J by 4 bases, with 14 bases between. The CDR3 consists of 14 residues. Germline V gene data show CDR1 as SGHDN and CDR2 as FVKESK.

Many counts were recorded for this clone. The chain is built from TRBV6-6 and TRBJ2-7; tentatively, D is TRBD2 (5 bases). V was pared by 8 bases and J by 0 bases, with 14 bases between. The CDR3 extends over 14 amino acids. CDR1 and CDR2 (germline): MNHNY, SVGAGI (reference sequence). The CDR3 region is CASGFRGVSYEQYF. CDR3 DNA: TGTGCCAGCGGGTTTCGGGGAGTCTCCTACGAGCAGTACTTC.